Following are 17 T cell receptor beta chains from one sample sequenced in a study of blood T cell repertoires in COVID-19. Clones were read by immunoSEQ multiplex PCR, and TCRdb kept only the in-frame ones, dropping some. The sample has roughly 230,000 clones, around 90% seen once; the top ten hold over 0.55%. The sample consisted of peripheral blood. These receptors all stem from a human donor in a cohort sampled during active COVID-19.

The J gene is TRBJ1-2, the V gene TRBV7-9; tentatively, D is TRBD1 (6 bases). With 11 bases removed from V and 2 bases from J, the gap between germline ends came to 24 bases. CDR3 size: 16 residues. Germline CDR1 and CDR2: SEHNR and FQNEAQ (reference sequence). The CDR3 DNA follows: TGTGCCGTACTGGTTCAGGGGTCCTCCTCCAACTATGGCTACACCTTC. It translates to CAVLVQGSSSNYGYTF.

DNA of the CDR3: TGTGCCAGTAGTATACAGGGACAGGGGGCAAATACTGAAGCTTTCTTT. It translates to CASSIQGQGANTEAFF. V and J are TRBV19 and TRBJ1-1; 12 bases are a match to TRBD1. V dropped 2 bases and J dropped 5; count of bases not matched to a gene: 6. The length of the CDR3 is 16 residues. Germline V CDR1 and CDR2: LNHDA, SQIVND (reference sequence).

The CDR3 sequence is CASSVNRENQPQHF. CDR3 DNA: TGTGCCAGCAGTGTAAACAGGGAAAATCAGCCCCAGCATTTT. The rearrangement links TRBV6-4 to TRBJ1-5; D possibly corresponds to TRBD1 (6 bases). Per the germline V gene, CDR1 is MRHNA and CDR2 is SNTAGT. This CDR3 spans 14 amino acids. Trimming shortened V by 4 bases and J by 4 bases, and 11 bases separated the two germline ends.

This chain joins TRBV10-3 and TRBJ1-3; D possibly corresponds to TRBD1 (5 bases). V lost 0 bases to trimming and J lost 3 bases, with 9 bases between them. The CDR3 runs to 15 residues. CDR1 and CDR2 (germline): ENHRY, SYGVKD. The CDR3 spells CAISESGGDGNTIYF. The DNA of the CDR3 is TGTGCCATCAGTGAGTCGGGGGGAGATGGAAACACCATATATTTT.

The chain is built from TRBV9 and TRBJ1-6, with a weak D call TRBD1 (5 bases). Trimming took 3 bases from V and 4 from J, leaving 11 bases between them. Germline loops: CDR1 SGDLS, CDR2 YYNGEE. The CDR3 extends over 15 amino acids. The CDR3 coding sequence is TGTGCCAGCAGCGGGAGGGGAGGTTATAATTCACCCCTCCACTTT. The encoded protein is CASSGRGGYNSPLHF.

The genes are TRBV5-4 and TRBJ2-7; TRBD2 matches at 9 bases. CDR1 and CDR2 (germline): SGHNT, YYREEE (reference sequence). There are 15 residues in the CDR3. With V trimmed by 1 base and J by 5 bases, 7 bases remained unmatched. This CDR3 is CASSLFGGRAHEQYF. The DNA for the CDR3 is TGTGCCAGCAGCTTGTTCGGCGGGAGGGCCCACGAGCAGTACTTC.

The J gene is TRBJ2-1, the V gene TRBV7-9; 7 nucleotides agree with TRBD2. This CDR3 region has 17 residues. CDR1 is SEHNR, CDR2 FQNEAQ, per germline (reference sequence). The J segment lost 8 bases and the V segment lost 5 bases, leaving 18 bases of the junction unmatched. The CDR3 protein is CASSLGLSGVSGDEQFF. DNA for the CDR3: TGTGCCAGCAGCCTCGGACTGAGCGGGGTATCTGGGGATGAGCAGTTCTTC.

The chain joins TRBV11-3 to TRBJ2-6, with 7 bases fitting TRBD1. The CDR3 spans 17 residues. Germline loops: CDR1 SGHNT, CDR2 YENEEA. V trimming: 5 bases; J trimming: 0 bases; junction bases outside the gene matches: 7. CDR3 loop: CASSPGTAPSGANVLTF. CDR3 sequence (DNA): TGTGCCAGCAGCCCAGGGACAGCCCCCTCTGGGGCCAACGTCCTGACTTTC.

J is TRBJ1-3 and V is TRBV4-3, with a weak D call TRBD1 (6 bases). Germline V gene lookup returns CDR1 LGHNA and CDR2 YSLEER. The CDR3 covers 16 residues. The V and J ends lost 1 base and 0 bases respectively, with 10 bases between them. CDR3 protein: CASSQGGHPSGNTIYF. The CDR3, as DNA: TGCGCCAGCAGCCAAGGGGGGCATCCCTCTGGAAACACCATATATTTT.

This clone has just one count. The chain links TRBV5-6 to TRBJ2-1, with D possibly TRBD2 on 6 matching bases. V shed 4 bases and J shed 10 bases, with 12 bases lying between them. Per germline, CDR1 SGHDT and CDR2 YYEEEE. The CDR3 is made up of 12 amino acids. As DNA, the CDR3 is TGTGCCAGCAGCAGTGGGACTCTGGAGCAGTTCTTC. Amino acids: CASSSGTLEQFF.

This chain links TRBV5-6 with TRBJ2-3, with TRBD1 matching 12 bases. Losses at the gene ends were 0 bases for V and 3 bases for J; bases not matched to a gene: 2. The CDR3 runs to 16 residues. Germline CDR1 reads SGHDT; CDR2 reads YYEEEE. The CDR3 is CASSLEGQGATDTQYF. The CDR3, as DNA: TGTGCCAGCAGCTTGGAGGGACAGGGGGCAACAGATACGCAGTATTTT.

This chain joins TRBV6-6 and TRBJ1-2; 10 bases are a match to TRBD1. The CDR3 is 14 residues long. V was clipped by 5 bases and J by 4 bases; unmatched bases: 4. Germline CDR1 and CDR2: MNHNY and SVGAGI (reference sequence). CDR3 nucleotide sequence: TGTGCCAGCAGTCTGGGACAGGGGACCTATGGCTACACCTTC. Translation gives CASSLGQGTYGYTF.

CDR3 bases: TGTGCCAGCTCGAGCCCCGGGACAGACTATGGCTACACCTTC. Residues: CASSSPGTDYGYTF. This chain joins TRBV9 and TRBJ1-2; 7 bases agree with TRBD1. V trimming: 7 bases; J trimming: 3 bases; junction bases outside the gene matches: 9. The CDR3 contains 14 residues. CDR1 and CDR2 from the germline V gene are SGDLS and YYNGEE.

The chain combines TRBV10-3 with TRBJ2-7; 7 bases are a match to TRBD2. The trim removed 7 bases at V and 0 bases at J, leaving 6 bases unmatched. Germline V gene data show CDR1 as ENHRY and CDR2 as SYGVKD. This CDR3 region has 14 residues. The CDR3 loop reads CAIKAGASSYEQYF. The CDR3 nucleotides read TGTGCCATCAAGGCGGGAGCCTCCTCCTACGAGCAGTACTTC.

V is TRBV7-2 and J is TRBJ1-2; no reliable D call. CDR1 is SGHTA and CDR2 is FQGNSA in the germline V gene. Trimming took off 7 bases at V and 4 bases at J, with 16 bases between the two ends. This CDR3 is built from 14 residues. CDR3 nucleotide sequence: TGTGCCAGCACCTTCCCGGGGATTCCCTATGGCTACACCTTC. Encoded protein: CASTFPGIPYGYTF.

The chain joins TRBV5-1 to TRBJ1-1; D is unresolved. Trimming shortened V by 1 base and J by 8 bases, and 15 bases separated the two germline ends. The CDR3 runs to 14 residues. CDR1 is SGHRS and CDR2 is YFSETQ in the germline V gene. The CDR3 DNA reads TGCGCCAGCAGCTTGAGTGCCGCCGGCAGGGAAGCTTTCTTT. Translating it yields CASSLSAAGREAFF. Combining the CDR3 with reference TRBV5-1 and TRBJ1-1 gives the whole variable domain KAGVTQTPRYLIKTRGQQVTLSCSPISGHRSVSWYQQTPGQGLQFLFEYFSETQRNKGNFPGRFSGRQFSNSRSEMNVSTLELGDSALYLCASSLSAAGREAFFGQGTRLTVV.

V is TRBV5-4 and J is TRBJ2-7, with D possibly matching TRBD1 (5 bases). Trimming removed 2 bases from V and 5 bases from J, with 14 bases in between. There are 14 residues in the CDR3. Germline CDR1 SGHNT, CDR2 YYREEE (reference sequence). DNA for the CDR3: TGTGCCAGCAGCTTATCCCCAGGGTCAGACGAGCAGTACTTC. Its protein is CASSLSPGSDEQYF. The full variable domain, with the rest looked up from reference TRBV5-4 and TRBJ2-7, is ETGVTQSPTHLIKTRGQQVTLRCSSQSGHNTVSWYQQALGQGPQFIFQYYREEENGRGNFPPRFSGLQFPNYSSELNVNALELDDSALYLCASSLSPGSDEQYFGPGTRLTVT.